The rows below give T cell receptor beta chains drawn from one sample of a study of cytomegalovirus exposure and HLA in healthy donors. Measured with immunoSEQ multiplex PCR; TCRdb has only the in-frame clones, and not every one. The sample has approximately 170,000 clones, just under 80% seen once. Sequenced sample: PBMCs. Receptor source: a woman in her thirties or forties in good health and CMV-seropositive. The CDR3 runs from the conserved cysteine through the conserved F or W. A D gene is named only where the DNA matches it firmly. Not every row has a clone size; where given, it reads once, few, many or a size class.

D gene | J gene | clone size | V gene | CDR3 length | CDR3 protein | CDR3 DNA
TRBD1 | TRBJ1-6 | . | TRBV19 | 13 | CAMGQEGYSPLHF | TGTGCCATGGGACAGGAAGGGTATTCACCCCTCCACTTT
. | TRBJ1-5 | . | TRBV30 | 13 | CAWSVQSDQPQHF | TGTGCCTGGAGTGTACAGTCCGATCAGCCCCAGCATTTT
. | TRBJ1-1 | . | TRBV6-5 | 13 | CASSYLGGTEAFF | TGTGCCAGCAGTTACTTGGGGGGCACTGAAGCTTTCTTT
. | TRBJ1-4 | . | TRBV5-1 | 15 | CASSLAPVENEKLFF | TGCGCCAGCAGCTTGGCCCCAGTCGAAAATGAAAAACTGTTTTTT
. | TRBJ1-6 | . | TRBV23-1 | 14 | CASSPGRGNSPLHF | TGCGCCAGCAGTCCGGGCAGGGGTAATTCACCCCTCCACTTT
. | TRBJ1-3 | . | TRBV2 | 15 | CASSETAVSGNTIYF | TGTGCCAGCAGTGAAACAGCGGTATCTGGAAACACCATATATTTT
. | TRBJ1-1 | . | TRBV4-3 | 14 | CASSQGLPGGEAFF | TGCGCCAGCAGCCAGGGACTTCCAGGTGGTGAAGCTTTCTTT
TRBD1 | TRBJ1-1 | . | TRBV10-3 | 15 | CAISARTGEYTEAFF | TGTGCCATCAGTGCAAGGACAGGGGAGTACACTGAAGCTTTCTTT
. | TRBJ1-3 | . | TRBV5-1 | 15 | CASSLGQDSGNTIYF | TGCGCCAGCAGCTTGGGACAGGACTCTGGAAACACCATATATTTT
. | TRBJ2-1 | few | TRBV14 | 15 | CASSQVGGAYNEQFF | TGTGCCAGCAGCCAAGTAGGGGGGGCCTACAATGAGCAGTTCTTC
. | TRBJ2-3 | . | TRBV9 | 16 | CASSGDRSFSTDTQYF | TGTGCCAGCAGCGGTGACAGGTCCTTTAGCACAGATACGCAGTATTTT
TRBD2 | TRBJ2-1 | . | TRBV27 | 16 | CASSLRTSGGNNEQFF | TGTGCCAGCAGTTTAAGAACTAGCGGGGGGAACAATGAGCAGTTCTTC
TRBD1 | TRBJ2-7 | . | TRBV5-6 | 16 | CASRGTGTGAPYEQYF | TGTGCCAGCAGGGGAACCGGGACAGGGGCGCCTTACGAGCAGTACTTC
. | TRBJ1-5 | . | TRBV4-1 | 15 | CASSQGLGVGQPQHF | TGCGCCAGCAGCCAAGGTCTGGGAGTCGGTCAGCCCCAGCATTTT
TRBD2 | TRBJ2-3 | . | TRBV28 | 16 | CASSLERGRDTDTQYF | TGTGCCAGCAGTTTAGAGCGGGGCCGGGACACAGATACGCAGTATTTT
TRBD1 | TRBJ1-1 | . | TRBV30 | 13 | CAWTTGGSTEAFF | TGTGCCTGGACTACAGGGGGCAGTACTGAAGCTTTCTTT
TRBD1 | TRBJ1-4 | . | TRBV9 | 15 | CASSVETGGNEKLFF | TGTGCCAGCAGCGTTGAGACAGGGGGGAATGAAAAACTGTTTTTT
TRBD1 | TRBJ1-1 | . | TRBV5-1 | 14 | CASSVQGGNTEAFF | TGCGCCAGCAGCGTACAGGGGGGGAACACTGAAGCTTTCTTT
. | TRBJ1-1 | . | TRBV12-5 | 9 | CAADKGAFF | TGTGCTGCGGACAAGGGAGCTTTCTTT
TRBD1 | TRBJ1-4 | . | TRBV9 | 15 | CASGGGDATNEKLFF | TGTGCCAGCGGAGGGGGCGATGCAACTAATGAAAAACTGTTTTTT
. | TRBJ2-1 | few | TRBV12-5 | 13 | CASGLAQGNEQFF | TGTGCTAGTGGTTTGGCACAGGGCAATGAGCAGTTCTTC
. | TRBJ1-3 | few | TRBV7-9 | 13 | CASSLTVGNTIYF | TGTGCCAGCAGCTTAACGGTGGGAAACACCATATATTTT
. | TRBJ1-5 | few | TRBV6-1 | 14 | CASREAGESQPQHF | TGTGCCAGCAGAGAGGCAGGGGAGAGTCAGCCCCAGCATTTT
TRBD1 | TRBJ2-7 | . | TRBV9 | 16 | CASSASGGPSSYEQYF | TGTGCCAGCAGCGCTTCAGGGGGCCCTAGCTCCTACGAGCAGTACTTC
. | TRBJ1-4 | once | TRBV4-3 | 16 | CASSQNGGGFNEKLFF | TGCGCCAGCAGCCAAAACGGTGGGGGCTTTAATGAAAAACTGTTTTTT
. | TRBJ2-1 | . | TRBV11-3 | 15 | CASSLGGGGLNEQFF | TGTGCCAGCAGCCTGGGAGGGGGGGGCCTCAATGAGCAGTTCTTC
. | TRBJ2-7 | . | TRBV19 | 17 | CASSDLLSRDTSYEQYF | TGTGCCAGTAGTGACCTTCTAAGCCGGGACACGTCCTACGAGCAGTACTTC
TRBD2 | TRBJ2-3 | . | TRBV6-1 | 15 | CASSPTSGGPDTQYF | TGTGCCAGCAGCCCCACTAGCGGGGGTCCAGATACGCAGTATTTT
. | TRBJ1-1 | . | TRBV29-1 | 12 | CSGVTANTEAFF | TGCAGCGGTGTCACAGCGAACACTGAAGCTTTCTTT
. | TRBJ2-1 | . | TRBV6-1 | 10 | CASRQNEQFF | TGTGCCAGCAGGCAGAACGAGCAGTTCTTC
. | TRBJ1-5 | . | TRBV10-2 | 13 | CASAAVLAGPQHF | TGCGCCAGCGCGGCCGTCCTCGCGGGGCCCCAGCATTTT
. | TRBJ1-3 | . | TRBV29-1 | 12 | CSVVNQGNTIYF | TGCAGCGTTGTTAATCAGGGAAACACCATATATTTT
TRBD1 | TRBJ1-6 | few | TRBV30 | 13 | CAWAAGQEVTLHF | TGTGCCTGGGCTGCCGGACAGGAAGTTACCCTCCACTTT
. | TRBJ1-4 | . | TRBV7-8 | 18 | CASSKGVRTGGTNEKLFF | TGTGCCAGCAGCAAAGGAGTCCGAACCGGTGGAACTAATGAAAAACTGTTTTTT
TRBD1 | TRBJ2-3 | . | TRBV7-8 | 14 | CASSLGQNTDTQYF | TGTGCCAGCAGCCTGGGACAGAACACAGATACGCAGTATTTT